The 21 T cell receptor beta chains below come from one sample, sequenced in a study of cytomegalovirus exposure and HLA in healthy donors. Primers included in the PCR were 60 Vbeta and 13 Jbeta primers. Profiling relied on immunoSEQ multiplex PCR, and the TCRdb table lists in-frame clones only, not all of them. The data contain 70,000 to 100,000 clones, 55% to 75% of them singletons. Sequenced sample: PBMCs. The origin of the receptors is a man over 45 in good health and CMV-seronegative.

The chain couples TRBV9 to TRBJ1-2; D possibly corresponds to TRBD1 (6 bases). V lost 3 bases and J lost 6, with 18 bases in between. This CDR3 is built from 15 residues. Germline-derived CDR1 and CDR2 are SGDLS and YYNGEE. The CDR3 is CASSARPWAGDGYTF. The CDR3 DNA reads TGTGCCAGCAGCGCCCGGCCTTGGGCAGGGGATGGCTACACCTTC. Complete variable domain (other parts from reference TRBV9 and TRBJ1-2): DSGVTQTPKHLITATGQRVTLRCSPRSGDLSVYWYQQSLDQGLQFLIQYYNGEERAKGNILERFSAQQFPDLHSELNLSSLELGDSALYFCASSARPWAGDGYTFGSGTRLTVV.

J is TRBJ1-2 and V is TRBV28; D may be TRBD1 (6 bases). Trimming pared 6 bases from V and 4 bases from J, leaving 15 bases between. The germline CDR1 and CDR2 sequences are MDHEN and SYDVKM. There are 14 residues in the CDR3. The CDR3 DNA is TGTGCCAGCAGCATAATACAGGGTGTCTATGGCTACACCTTC. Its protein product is CASSIIQGVYGYTF.

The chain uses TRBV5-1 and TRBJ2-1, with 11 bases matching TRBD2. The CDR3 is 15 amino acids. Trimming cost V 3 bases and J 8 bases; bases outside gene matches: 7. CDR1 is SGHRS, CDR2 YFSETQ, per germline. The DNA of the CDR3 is TGCGCCAGCAGCTATAGCGGGGGGGCGAACTATGAGCAGTTCTTC. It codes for CASSYSGGANYEQFF.

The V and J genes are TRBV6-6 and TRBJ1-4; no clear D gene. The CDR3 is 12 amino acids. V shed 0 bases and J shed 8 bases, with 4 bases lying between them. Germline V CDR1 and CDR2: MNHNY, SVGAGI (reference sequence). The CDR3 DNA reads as TGTGCCAGCAGTTACTCCCCAGAAAAACTGTTTTTT. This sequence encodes CASSYSPEKLFF.

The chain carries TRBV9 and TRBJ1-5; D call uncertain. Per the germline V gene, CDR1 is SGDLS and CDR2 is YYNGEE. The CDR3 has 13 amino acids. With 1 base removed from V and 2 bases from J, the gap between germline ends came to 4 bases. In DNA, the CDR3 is TGTGCCAGCAGCGTATCAGGCAATCAGCCCCAGCATTTT. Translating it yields CASSVSGNQPQHF.

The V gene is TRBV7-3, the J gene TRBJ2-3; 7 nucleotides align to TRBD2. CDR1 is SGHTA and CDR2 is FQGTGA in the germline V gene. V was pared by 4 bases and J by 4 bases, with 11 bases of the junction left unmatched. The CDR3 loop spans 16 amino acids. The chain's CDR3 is CASSYPGGRGPDTQYF. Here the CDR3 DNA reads TGTGCCAGCAGCTACCCTGGCGGGAGAGGCCCAGATACGCAGTATTTT. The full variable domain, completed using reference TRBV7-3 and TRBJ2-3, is GAGVSQTPSNKVTEKGKYVELRCDPISGHTALYWYRQSLGQGPEFLIYFQGTGAADDSGLPNDRFFAVRPEGSVSTLKIQRTERGDSAVYLCASSYPGGRGPDTQYFGPGTRLTVL.

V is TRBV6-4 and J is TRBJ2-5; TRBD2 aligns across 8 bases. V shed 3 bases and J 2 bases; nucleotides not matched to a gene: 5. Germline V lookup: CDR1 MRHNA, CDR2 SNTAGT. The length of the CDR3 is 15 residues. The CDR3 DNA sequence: TGTGCCAGCAGTGAGAAGGCGGGGGGACAAGAGACCCAGTACTTC. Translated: CASSEKAGGQETQYF.

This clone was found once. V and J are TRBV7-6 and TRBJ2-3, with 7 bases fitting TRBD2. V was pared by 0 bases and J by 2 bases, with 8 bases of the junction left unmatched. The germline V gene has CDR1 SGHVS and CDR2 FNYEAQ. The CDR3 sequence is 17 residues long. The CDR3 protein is CASSLAGRGTYTDTQYF. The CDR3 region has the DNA TGTGCCAGCAGCTTAGCGGGGCGGGGGACCTACACAGATACGCAGTATTTT.

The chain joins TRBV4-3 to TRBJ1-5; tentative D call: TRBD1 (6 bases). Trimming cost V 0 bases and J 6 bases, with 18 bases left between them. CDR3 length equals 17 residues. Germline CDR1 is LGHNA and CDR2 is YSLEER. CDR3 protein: CASSQDVGGGGIQPQHF. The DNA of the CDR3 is TGCGCCAGCAGCCAAGATGTAGGGGGAGGGGGAATTCAGCCCCAGCATTTT.

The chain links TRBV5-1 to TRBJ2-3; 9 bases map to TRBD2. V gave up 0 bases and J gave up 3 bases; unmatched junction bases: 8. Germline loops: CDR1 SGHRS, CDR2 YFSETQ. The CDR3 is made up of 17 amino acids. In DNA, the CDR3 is TGCGCCAGCAGCTTGGGGATAGCGGGAGATGGAACAGATACGCAGTATTTT. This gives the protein CASSLGIAGDGTDTQYF.

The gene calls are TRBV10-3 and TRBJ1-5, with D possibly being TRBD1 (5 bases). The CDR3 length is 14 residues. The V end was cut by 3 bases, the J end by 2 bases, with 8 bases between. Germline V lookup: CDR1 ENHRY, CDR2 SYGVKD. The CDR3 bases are TGTGCCATCAGTGAATGGGGGGGCAATCAGCCCCAGCATTTT. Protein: CAISEWGGNQPQHF.

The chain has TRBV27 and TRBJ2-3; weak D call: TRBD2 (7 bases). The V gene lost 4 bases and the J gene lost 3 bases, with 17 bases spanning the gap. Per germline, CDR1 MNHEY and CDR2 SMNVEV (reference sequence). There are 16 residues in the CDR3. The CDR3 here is CASSSRGGGETDTQYF. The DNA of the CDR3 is TGTGCCAGCAGTTCAAGGGGGGGAGGGGAAACAGATACGCAGTATTTT.

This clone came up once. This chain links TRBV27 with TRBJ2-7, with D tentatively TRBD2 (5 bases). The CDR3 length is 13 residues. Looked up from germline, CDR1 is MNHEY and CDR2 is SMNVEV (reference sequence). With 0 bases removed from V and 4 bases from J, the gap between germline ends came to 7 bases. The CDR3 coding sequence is TGTGCCAGCAGTTTATCGAGGGATTACGAGCAGTACTTC. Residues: CASSLSRDYEQYF.

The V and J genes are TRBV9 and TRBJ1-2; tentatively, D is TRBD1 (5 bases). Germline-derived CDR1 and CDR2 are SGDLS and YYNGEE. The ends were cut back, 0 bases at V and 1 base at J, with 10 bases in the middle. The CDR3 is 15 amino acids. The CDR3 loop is CASSVAAQDNYGYTF. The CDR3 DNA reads TGTGCCAGCAGCGTAGCCGCACAGGATAACTATGGCTACACCTTC.

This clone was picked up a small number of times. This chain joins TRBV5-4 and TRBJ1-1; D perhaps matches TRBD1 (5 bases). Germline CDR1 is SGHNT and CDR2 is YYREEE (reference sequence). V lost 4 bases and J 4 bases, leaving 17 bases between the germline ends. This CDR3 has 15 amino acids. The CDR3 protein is CASSPRGPTATEAFF. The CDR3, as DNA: TGTGCCAGCAGCCCGCGGGGACCAACAGCCACTGAAGCTTTCTTT.

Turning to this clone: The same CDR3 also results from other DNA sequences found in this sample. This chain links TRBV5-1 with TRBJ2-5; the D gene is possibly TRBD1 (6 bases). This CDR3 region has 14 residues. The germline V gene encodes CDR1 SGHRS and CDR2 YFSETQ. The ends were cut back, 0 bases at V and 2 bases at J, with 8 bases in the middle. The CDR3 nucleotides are TGCGCCAGCAGCTTGGGGACAGTACAAGAGACCCAGTACTTC. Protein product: CASSLGTVQETQYF.

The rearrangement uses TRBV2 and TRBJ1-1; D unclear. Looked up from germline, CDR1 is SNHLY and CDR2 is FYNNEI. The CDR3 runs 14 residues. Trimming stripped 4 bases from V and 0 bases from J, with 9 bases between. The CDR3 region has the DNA TGTGCCAGCAGTGTACCAGCGCTGAACACTGAAGCTTTCTTT. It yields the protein CASSVPALNTEAFF.

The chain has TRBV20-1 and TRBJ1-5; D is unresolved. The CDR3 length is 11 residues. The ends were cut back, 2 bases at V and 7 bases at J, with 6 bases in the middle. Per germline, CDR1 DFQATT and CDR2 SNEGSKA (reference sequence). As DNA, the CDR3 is TGCAGTGCTAGAAGCCCCCAGCCCCAGCATTTT. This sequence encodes CSARSPQPQHF.

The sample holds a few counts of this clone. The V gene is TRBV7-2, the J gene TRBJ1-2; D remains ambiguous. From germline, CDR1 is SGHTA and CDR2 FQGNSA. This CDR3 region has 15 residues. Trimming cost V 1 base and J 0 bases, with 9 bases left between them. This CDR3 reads CASSLERVTNYGYTF. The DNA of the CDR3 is TGTGCCAGCAGCTTAGAGAGGGTTACTAACTATGGCTACACCTTC.

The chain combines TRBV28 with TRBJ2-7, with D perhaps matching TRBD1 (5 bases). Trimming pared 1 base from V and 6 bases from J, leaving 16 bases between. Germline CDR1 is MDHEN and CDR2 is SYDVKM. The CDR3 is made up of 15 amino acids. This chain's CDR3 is CASSLLLIQASEQYF. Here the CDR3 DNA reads TGTGCCAGCAGTTTATTGCTTATACAGGCCTCCGAGCAGTACTTC.

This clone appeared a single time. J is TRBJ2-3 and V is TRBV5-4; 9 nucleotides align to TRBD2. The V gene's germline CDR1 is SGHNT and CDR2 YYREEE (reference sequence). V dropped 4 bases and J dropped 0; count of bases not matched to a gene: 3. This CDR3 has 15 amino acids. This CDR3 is CASSLAGQSTDTQYF. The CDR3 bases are TGTGCCAGCAGCCTAGCGGGACAAAGCACAGATACGCAGTATTTT.